The T cell receptor (beta chain) under discussion was sequenced for a study of blood T cell repertoires in COVID-19. Study at large: Donors in the United States, Italy and Spain gave samples during acute or convalescent COVID-19. Sources were T cells, B-cell-depleted T cells, or PBMCs; the material itself was cDNA or gDNA.

The V segment lost 8 bases and the J segment 2 bases; nucleotides outside the gene matches: 14. Germline CDR1 is MDHEN and CDR2 is SYDVKM. The CDR3 loop spans 17 amino acids. In the authors' methods: Estimation of nucleated cell counts was performed using reference gene primer amplification. Profiling relied on immunoSEQ multiplex PCR, and the TCRdb table lists in-frame clones only, not all of them. That table supplies the V and J calls and clone size; D and trimming were determined from the DNA. This table has roughly 250,000 clones, around four fifths appearing once. In this sample, this clone turned up once.

The sequence was collected from a woman aged 55-75 years with active or convalescent COVID-19. This chain connects TRBV28 to TRBJ2-7; 11 positions match TRBD1. The material sequenced was peripheral blood. CDR3 region: CASPPNRDRGGTYEQYV. CDR3 in DNA: TGTGCCAGCCCCCCCAATCGGGACAGGGGGGGGACCTACGAGCAGTACGTC.